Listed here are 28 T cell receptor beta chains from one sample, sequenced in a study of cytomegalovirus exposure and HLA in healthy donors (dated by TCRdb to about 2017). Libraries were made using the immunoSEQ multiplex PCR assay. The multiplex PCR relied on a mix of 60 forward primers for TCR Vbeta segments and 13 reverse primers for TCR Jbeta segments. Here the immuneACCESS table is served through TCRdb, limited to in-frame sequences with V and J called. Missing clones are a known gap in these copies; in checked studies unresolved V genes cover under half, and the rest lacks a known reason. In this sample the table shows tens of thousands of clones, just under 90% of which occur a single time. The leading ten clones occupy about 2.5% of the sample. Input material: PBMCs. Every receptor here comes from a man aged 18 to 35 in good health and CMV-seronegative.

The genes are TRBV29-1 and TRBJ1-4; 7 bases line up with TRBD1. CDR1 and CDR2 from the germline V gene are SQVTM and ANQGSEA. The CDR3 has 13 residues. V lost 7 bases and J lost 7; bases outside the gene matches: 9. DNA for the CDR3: TGCAGCGGTCAGACAGGGAGTTTTGAAAAACTGTTTTTT. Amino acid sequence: CSGQTGSFEKLFF.

The CDR3 DNA reads TGTGCCAGCAGCTTAGGCCGAACGGGAACCTTTATCTACGAGCAGTACTTC. Translation gives CASSLGRTGTFIYEQYF. V is TRBV11-2 and J is TRBJ2-5, with a tentative D call TRBD2 (5 bases). Near its end, the DNA agrees better with TRBJ2-7, so the J call may be wrong. Germline loops: CDR1 SGHAT, CDR2 FQNNGV. The CDR3 has 17 residues.

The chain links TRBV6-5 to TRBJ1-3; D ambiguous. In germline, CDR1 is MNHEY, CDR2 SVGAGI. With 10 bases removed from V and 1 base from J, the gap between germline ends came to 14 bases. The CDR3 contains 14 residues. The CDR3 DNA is TGTGCCACCTTCACGGGGAGTTCTGGAAACACCATATATTTT. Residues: CATFTGSSGNTIYF.

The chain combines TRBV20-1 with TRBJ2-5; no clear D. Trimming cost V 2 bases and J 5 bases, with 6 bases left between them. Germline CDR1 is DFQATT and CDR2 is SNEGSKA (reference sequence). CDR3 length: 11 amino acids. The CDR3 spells CSARISETQYF. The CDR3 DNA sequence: TGCAGTGCTAGAATATCGGAGACCCAGTACTTC.

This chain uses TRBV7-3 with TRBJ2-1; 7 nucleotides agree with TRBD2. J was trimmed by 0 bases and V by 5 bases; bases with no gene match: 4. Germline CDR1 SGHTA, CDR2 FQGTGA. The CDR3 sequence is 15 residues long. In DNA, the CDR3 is TGTGCCAGCAGCCCAGCGGGAAGCTCCTACAATGAGCAGTTCTTC. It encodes CASSPAGSSYNEQFF.

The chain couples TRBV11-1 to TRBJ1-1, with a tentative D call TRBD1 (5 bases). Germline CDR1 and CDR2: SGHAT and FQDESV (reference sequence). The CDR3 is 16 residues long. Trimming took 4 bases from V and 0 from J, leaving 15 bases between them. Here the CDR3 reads CASSSLKTAMNTEAFF. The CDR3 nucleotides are TGTGCCAGCAGCTCCCTAAAGACAGCCATGAACACTGAAGCTTTCTTT.

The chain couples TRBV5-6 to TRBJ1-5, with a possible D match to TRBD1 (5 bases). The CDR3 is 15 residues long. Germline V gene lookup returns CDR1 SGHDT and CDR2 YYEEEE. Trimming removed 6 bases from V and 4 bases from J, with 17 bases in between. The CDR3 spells CASTTWGDGNQPQHF. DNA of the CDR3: TGTGCCAGCACAACTTGGGGGGACGGGAATCAGCCCCAGCATTTT.

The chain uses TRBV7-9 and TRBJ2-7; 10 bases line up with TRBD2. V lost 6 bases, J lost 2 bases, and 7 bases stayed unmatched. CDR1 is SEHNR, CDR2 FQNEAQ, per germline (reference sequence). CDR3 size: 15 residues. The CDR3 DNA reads TGTGCCAGCAGTCCCGAAGCGGGAGGGCCCTACGAGCAGTACTTC. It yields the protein CASSPEAGGPYEQYF.

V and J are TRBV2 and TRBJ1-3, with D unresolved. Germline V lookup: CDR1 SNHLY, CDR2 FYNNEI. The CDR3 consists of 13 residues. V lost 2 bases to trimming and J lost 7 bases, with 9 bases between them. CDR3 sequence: CASSESLRNTIYF. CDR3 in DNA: TGTGCCAGCAGTGAAAGCTTGAGGAACACCATATATTTT.

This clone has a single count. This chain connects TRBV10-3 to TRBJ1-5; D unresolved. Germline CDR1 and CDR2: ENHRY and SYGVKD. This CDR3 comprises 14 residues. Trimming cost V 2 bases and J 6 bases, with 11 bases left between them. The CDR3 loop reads CAISEPEDGQPQHF. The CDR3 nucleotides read TGTGCCATCAGTGAGCCCGAGGATGGTCAGCCCCAGCATTTT.

CDR3 sequence: CASSVQGGPNQPQHF. The CDR3 DNA sequence: TGTGCCAGCAGCGTACAGGGTGGCCCCAATCAGCCCCAGCATTTT. The chain uses TRBV28 and TRBJ1-5; weak D call: TRBD1 (6 bases). The CDR3 is made up of 15 amino acids. Trimming cost V 6 bases and J 3 bases, with 15 bases left between them. Germline CDR1 and CDR2: MDHEN and SYDVKM.

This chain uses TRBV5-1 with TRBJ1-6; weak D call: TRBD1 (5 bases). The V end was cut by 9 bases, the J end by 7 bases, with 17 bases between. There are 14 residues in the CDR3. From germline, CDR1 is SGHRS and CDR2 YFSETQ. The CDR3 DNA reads TGCGCCACCAAGTTGGGACTGGAGAATTCACCCCTCCACTTT. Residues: CATKLGLENSPLHF.

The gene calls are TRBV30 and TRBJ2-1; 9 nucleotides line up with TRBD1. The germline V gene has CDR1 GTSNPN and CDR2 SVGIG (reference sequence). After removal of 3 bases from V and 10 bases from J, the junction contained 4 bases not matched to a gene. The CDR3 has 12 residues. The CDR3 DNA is TGTGCCTGGAGGGACAGGGGATGCGAGCAGTTCTTC. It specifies CAWRDRGCEQFF.

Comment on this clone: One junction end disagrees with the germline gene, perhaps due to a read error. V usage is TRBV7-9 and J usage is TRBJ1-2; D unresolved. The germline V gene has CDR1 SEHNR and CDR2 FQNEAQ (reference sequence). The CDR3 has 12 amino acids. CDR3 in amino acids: CSSSHLYYGYTF. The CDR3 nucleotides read TGTTCCAGCAGCCATTTGTACTATGGCTACACCTTC. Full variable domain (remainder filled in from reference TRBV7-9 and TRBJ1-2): DTGVSQNPRHKITKRGQNVTFRCDPISEHNRLYWYRQTLGQGPEFLTYFQNEAQLEKSRLLSDRFSAERPKGSFSTLEIQRTEQGDSAMYLCSSSHLYYGYTFGSGTRLTVV.

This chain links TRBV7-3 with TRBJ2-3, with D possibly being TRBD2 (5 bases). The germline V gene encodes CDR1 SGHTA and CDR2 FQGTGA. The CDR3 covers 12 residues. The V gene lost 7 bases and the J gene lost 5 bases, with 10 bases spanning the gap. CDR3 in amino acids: CASTRGQDTQYF. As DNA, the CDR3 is TGTGCCAGCACTCGCGGGCAAGATACGCAGTATTTT.

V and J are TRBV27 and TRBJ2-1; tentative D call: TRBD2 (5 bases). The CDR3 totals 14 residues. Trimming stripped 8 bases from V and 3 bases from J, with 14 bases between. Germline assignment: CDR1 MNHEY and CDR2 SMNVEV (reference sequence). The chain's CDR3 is CASARAAVYNEQFF. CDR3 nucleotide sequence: TGTGCCAGCGCCCGGGCAGCGGTCTACAATGAGCAGTTCTTC.

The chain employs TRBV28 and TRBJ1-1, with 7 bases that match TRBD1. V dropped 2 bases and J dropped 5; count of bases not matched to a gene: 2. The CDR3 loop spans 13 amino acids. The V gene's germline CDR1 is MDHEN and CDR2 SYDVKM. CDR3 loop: CASSLGRGTEAFF. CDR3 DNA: TGTGCCAGCAGTTTAGGCAGGGGGACTGAAGCTTTCTTT. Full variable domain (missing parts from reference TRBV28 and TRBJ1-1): DVKVTQSSRYLVKRTGEKVFLECVQDMDHENMFWYRQDPGLGLRLIYFSYDVKMKEKGDIPEGYSVSREKKERFSLILESASTNQTSMYLCASSLGRGTEAFFGQGTRLTVV.

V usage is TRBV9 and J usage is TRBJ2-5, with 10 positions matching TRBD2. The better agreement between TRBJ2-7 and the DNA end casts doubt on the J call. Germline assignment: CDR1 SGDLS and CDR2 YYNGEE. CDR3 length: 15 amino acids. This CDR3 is CASSVGLAGSYEQYF. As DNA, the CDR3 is TGTGCCAGCAGCGTAGGACTAGCGGGCTCCTACGAGCAGTACTTC.

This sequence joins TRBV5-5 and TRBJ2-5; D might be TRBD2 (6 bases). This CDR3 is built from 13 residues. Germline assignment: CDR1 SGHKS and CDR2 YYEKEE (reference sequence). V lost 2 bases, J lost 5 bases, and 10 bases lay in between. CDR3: CASSFAGGETQYF. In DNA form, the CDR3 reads TGTGCCAGCAGCTTCGCTGGGGGGGAGACCCAGTACTTC.

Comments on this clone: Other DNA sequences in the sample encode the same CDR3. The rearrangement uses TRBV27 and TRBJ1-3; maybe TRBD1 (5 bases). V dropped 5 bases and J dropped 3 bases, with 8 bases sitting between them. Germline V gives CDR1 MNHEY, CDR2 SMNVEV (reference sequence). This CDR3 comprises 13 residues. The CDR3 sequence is CASSRGGGNTIYF. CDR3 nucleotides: TGTGCCAGCAGTCGCGGGGGTGGAAACACCATATATTTT.

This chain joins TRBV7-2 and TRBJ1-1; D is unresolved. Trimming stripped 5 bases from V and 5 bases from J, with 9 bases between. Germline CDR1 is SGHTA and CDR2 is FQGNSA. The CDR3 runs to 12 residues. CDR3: CASSLRGTEAFF. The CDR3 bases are TGTGCCAGCAGCCTTCGCGGGACTGAAGCTTTCTTT. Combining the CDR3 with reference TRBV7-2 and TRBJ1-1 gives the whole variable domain GAGVSQSPSNKVTEKGKDVELRCDPISGHTALYWYRQSLGQGLEFLIYFQGNSAPDKSGLPSDRFSAERTGGSVSTLTIQRTQQEDSAVYLCASSLRGTEAFFGQGTRLTVV.

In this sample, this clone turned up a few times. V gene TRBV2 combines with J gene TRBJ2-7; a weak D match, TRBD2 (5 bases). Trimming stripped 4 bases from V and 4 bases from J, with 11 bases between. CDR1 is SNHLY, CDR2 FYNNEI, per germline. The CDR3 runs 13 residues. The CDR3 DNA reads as TGTGCCAGCAGTGGGACTGGAATGTACGAGCAGTACTTC. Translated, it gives CASSGTGMYEQYF.

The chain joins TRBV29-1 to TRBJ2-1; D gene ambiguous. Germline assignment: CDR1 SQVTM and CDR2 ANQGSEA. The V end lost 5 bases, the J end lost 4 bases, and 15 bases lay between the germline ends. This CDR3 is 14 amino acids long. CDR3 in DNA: TGCAGCGTTCTCGTTAGCCCAGCTTACAATGAGCAGTTCTTC. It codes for CSVLVSPAYNEQFF.

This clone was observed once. Here the CDR3 DNA reads TGCGCCAGCAGCTTGGAACCTACTAGTTCCGAGCAGTACTTC. Protein product: CASSLEPTSSEQYF. This chain links TRBV5-1 with TRBJ2-5; D might be TRBD2 (5 bases). The DNA end favors TRBJ2-7, so the J call may be wrong. The CDR3 spans 14 residues. CDR1 and CDR2 (germline): SGHRS, YFSETQ.

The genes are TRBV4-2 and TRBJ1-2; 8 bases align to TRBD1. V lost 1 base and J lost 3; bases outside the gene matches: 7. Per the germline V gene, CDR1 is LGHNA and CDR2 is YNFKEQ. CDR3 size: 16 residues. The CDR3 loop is CASSQAGQGDYYGYTF. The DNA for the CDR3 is TGTGCCAGCAGCCAAGCCGGACAGGGAGATTACTATGGCTACACCTTC.

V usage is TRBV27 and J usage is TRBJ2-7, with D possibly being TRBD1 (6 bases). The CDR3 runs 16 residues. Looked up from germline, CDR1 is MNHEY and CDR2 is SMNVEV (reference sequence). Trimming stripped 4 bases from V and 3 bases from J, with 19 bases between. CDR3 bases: TGTGCCAGCAGTTCCTCCTCCGGGGACACCAGCTACGAGCAGTACTTC. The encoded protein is CASSSSSGDTSYEQYF.

As DNA, the CDR3 is TGTGCCAGCAGCTTTACAGAGAACACTGAAGCTTTCTTT. Residues: CASSFTENTEAFF. This chain uses TRBV7-7 with TRBJ1-1; D ambiguous. The V end was cut by 3 bases, the J end by 1 base, with 6 bases between. The CDR3 is made up of 13 amino acids. CDR1 and CDR2 (germline): SSHAT, FNYEAQ (reference sequence).

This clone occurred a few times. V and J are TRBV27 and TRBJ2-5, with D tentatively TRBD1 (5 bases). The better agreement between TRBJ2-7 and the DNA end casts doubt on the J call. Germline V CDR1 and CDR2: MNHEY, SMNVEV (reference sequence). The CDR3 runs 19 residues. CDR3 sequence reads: CASSFRQGLTPLSSYEQYF. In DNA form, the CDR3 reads TGTGCCAGCAGTTTCCGCCAGGGCCTAACCCCTCTAAGCTCCTACGAGCAGTACTTC.